The 25 T cell receptor beta chains below were found in one sample sequenced in a study of T cells after yellow fever vaccination. TCRdb re-called the 5' RACE reads through MiXCR, storing one row per CDR3 protein. The data show around 600,000 distinct CDR3 sequences, roughly an eighth seen once. Specimen: PBMCs, collected on the day of the yellow fever booster vaccination. The receptors here all came from a man younger than 40 who received the YFV17D yellow fever vaccine.

This clonotype was seen a handful of times. V usage is TRBV10-3 and J usage is TRBJ2-3; D ambiguous. In germline, CDR1 is ENHRY, CDR2 SYGVKD. The CDR3 is 15 residues long. In DNA form, the CDR3 reads TGTGCTCCCGAAAGGGCAGGTAGAAGCACAGATACGCAGTATTTT. This encodes CAPERAGRSTDTQYF.

The gene calls are TRBV5-4 and TRBJ1-6; possibly TRBD1 for D (5 bases). CDR3 length equals 17 residues. Trimming pared 4 bases from V and 10 bases from J, leaving 24 bases between. Germline lookup yields CDR1 SGHNT and CDR2 YYREEE (reference sequence). The CDR3 spells CASSLGRLCRVLSPLHF. Here the CDR3 DNA reads TGTGCCAGCAGCCTTGGGCGCCTCTGCAGGGTGCTATCACCCCTCCACTTT.

The chain recombines TRBV11-2 with TRBJ1-6; TRBD1 might be the D (6 bases). Per germline, CDR1 SGHAT and CDR2 FQNNGV. The CDR3 spans 18 residues. Trimming pared 3 bases from V and 2 bases from J, leaving 17 bases between. Here the CDR3 reads CASSFLQGLSAYNSPLHF. DNA of the CDR3: TGTGCCAGCAGCTTTCTCCAGGGGCTCTCCGCCTATAATTCACCCCTCCACTTT.

The sample holds a few counts of this clonotype. The V call is TRBV7-9, the J call TRBJ2-5; D might be TRBD1 (6 bases). Trimming took off 2 bases at V and 5 bases at J, with 12 bases between the two ends. CDR3 length equals 14 residues. CDR1 and CDR2 from the germline V gene are SEHNR and FQNEAQ (reference sequence). The CDR3 DNA follows: TGTGCCAGCAGCTTACAGGGGAGAGGGGAGACCCAGTACTTC. The encoded protein is CASSLQGRGETQYF.

A few counts support this clonotype. V and J are TRBV6-2 or TRBV6-3 and TRBJ2-6; D unclear. The germline V and J ends were trimmed by 0 bases and 0 bases, with 24 bases remaining between them. This CDR3 is 22 amino acids long. The V gene's germline CDR1 is MNHEY and CDR2 SVGEGT. CDR3 in amino acids: CASSYSLAQKVLPFSGANVLTF. The CDR3 DNA is TGTGCCAGCAGTTACTCGTTGGCTCAAAAGGTTTTACCCTTCTCTGGGGCCAACGTCCTGACTTTC.

In DNA, the CDR3 is TGCGCCAGCAGCCAAGATGCTATCCGGGAGCGGTACAATGAGCAGTTCTTC. Amino acids: CASSQDAIRERYNEQFF. The J gene is TRBJ2-1, the V gene TRBV4-3; a weak D match, TRBD2 (6 bases). Germline V CDR1 and CDR2: LGHNA, YSLEER. The CDR3 contains 17 residues. Trimming pared 0 bases from V and 4 bases from J, leaving 16 bases between.

This chain links TRBV5-4 with TRBJ1-4, with 9 bases matching TRBD1. V dropped 1 base and J dropped 4; count of bases not matched to a gene: 2. Per the germline V gene, CDR1 is SGHNT and CDR2 is YYREEE (reference sequence). The CDR3 is 15 residues long. CDR3 sequence: CASSLKTGGNEKLFF. DNA of the CDR3: TGTGCCAGCAGCTTGAAGACAGGGGGTAATGAAAAACTGTTTTTT.

Only a few counts were recorded for this clonotype. The chain joins TRBV12-3 or TRBV12-4 to TRBJ1-1, with D unclear. The CDR3 extends over 12 amino acids. V dropped 6 bases and J dropped 11 bases, with 16 bases sitting between them. The CDR3 loop reads CASSRPGSGAFF. CDR3 nucleotide sequence: TGTGCCAGCAGCCGTCCGGGTTCGGGGGCTTTCTTT.

This clonotype was observed a few times. V gene TRBV20-1 combines with J gene TRBJ2-3, with 11 bases aligning to TRBD2. Germline V CDR1 and CDR2: DFQATT, SNEGSKA (reference sequence). The trim removed 3 bases at V and 5 bases at J, leaving 7 bases unmatched. The CDR3 runs 15 residues. The CDR3 DNA follows: TGCAGTGCTAGGGGGACTAGCGGCGTGGGAGATACGCAGTATTTT. Translating it yields CSARGTSGVGDTQYF.

This clonotype was picked up a small number of times. The CDR3: CASSYSGQFNEQFF. CDR3 DNA: TGTGCCAGCAGTTACTCGGGACAGTTCAATGAGCAGTTCTTC. The gene calls are TRBV6-2 or TRBV6-3 and TRBJ2-1; 7 nucleotides agree with TRBD1. There are 14 residues in the CDR3. The V gene end was trimmed by 0 bases and the J gene end by 6 bases; junction bases not matched to a gene: 2. Germline V gene data show CDR1 as MNHEY and CDR2 as SVGEGT.

This clonotype was detected only a few times. This chain's CDR3 is CASTVSRPSSTDTQYF. In nucleotides, the CDR3 is TGTGCCAGCACTGTTTCCAGACCAAGTAGCACAGATACGCAGTATTTT. V and J are TRBV6-1 and TRBJ2-3; D is uncertain. CDR1 and CDR2 (germline): MNHNS, SASEGT. The length of the CDR3 is 16 residues. Deletions cut 7 bases from V and 0 bases from J, with 17 bases between.

This clonotype came up a few times. The genes are TRBV20-1 and TRBJ2-5, with D unresolved. CDR3 length equals 13 residues. Looked up from germline, CDR1 is DFQATT and CDR2 is SNEGSKA (reference sequence). V lost 0 bases and J 3 bases, leaving 8 bases between the germline ends. The CDR3 coding sequence is TGCAGTGCTAGAGATCCCGGAAAAGAGACCCAGTACTTC. Protein product: CSARDPGKETQYF.

Only a few counts were recorded for this clonotype. The chain recombines TRBV5-1 with TRBJ2-7; 7 positions match TRBD1. This CDR3 spans 13 amino acids. J was trimmed by 6 bases and V by 4 bases; bases with no gene match: 7. Germline CDR1 and CDR2: SGHRS and YFSETQ. CDR3 sequence reads: CASSGDSPSEQYF. The CDR3 coding sequence is TGCGCCAGCAGCGGGGACAGCCCCAGCGAGCAGTACTTC.

The chain recombines TRBV19 with TRBJ2-1, with TRBD2 matching over 14 bases. This CDR3 is built from 15 residues. Trimming cost V 6 bases and J 11 bases; bases outside gene matches: 9. Germline lookup yields CDR1 LNHDA and CDR2 SQIVND (reference sequence). For the CDR3, the DNA is TGTGCCAGTAGGGACACGGGACTAGCGGGAGAGAAGCAGTTCTTC. This codes for CASRDTGLAGEKQFF.

The rearrangement uses TRBV20-1 and TRBJ2-3; possibly TRBD2 for D (6 bases). V dropped 0 bases and J dropped 3 bases, with 16 bases sitting between them. This CDR3 contains 16 residues. CDR1 is DFQATT, CDR2 SNEGSKA, per germline (reference sequence). DNA of the CDR3: TGCAGTGCTAGAGACGCGGGGTCGGTGTCGACAGATACGCAGTATTTT. This gives the protein CSARDAGSVSTDTQYF.

In this sample, this clonotype turned up once. This chain uses TRBV6-6 with TRBJ1-6; D not resolved. CDR3 length: 13 residues. V was shortened by 6 bases and J by 8 bases, with 11 bases between the two germline ends. Germline V gene sequence: CDR1 MNHNY, CDR2 SVGAGI (reference sequence). In DNA, the CDR3 is TGTGCCAGCAGGGTTGGGAAGGATTCACCCCTCCACTTT. This sequence encodes CASRVGKDSPLHF.

A word on this clonotype: The germline gene is not matched at one end of the junction; a read error may be the cause. This sequence joins TRBV15 and TRBJ2-1, with 11 bases fitting TRBD2. The CDR3 consists of 12 residues. Germline V CDR1 and CDR2: LNHNV, YYDKDF (reference sequence). CDR3 in DNA: TGTGCCACCAGCAGTACTAGCGGGAGTATCGTCTTC. Translated: CATSSTSGSIVF.

The chain has TRBV4-2 and TRBJ1-1; D gene uncertain. V lost 0 bases and J 3 bases, leaving 8 bases between the germline ends. The CDR3 is 14 amino acids. The germline CDR1 and CDR2 sequences are LGHNA and YNFKEQ. The CDR3 is CASSQEDGYTEAFF. CDR3 nucleotide sequence: TGTGCCAGCAGCCAAGAGGACGGCTACACTGAAGCTTTCTTT.

The genes are TRBV5-1 and TRBJ2-5; 7 nucleotides line up with TRBD2. This CDR3 comprises 14 residues. Losses at the gene ends were 0 bases for V and 3 bases for J; bases not matched to a gene: 2. The V gene's germline CDR1 is SGHRS and CDR2 YFSETQ. The CDR3, as DNA: TGCGCCAGCAGCTTGGACGGGAGGAAAGAGACCCAGTACTTC. Its translation is CASSLDGRKETQYF.

This clonotype came up many times. This rearrangement joins TRBV2 to TRBJ2-2, with D perhaps being TRBD1 or TRBD2 (5 bases each). CDR1 is SNHLY, CDR2 FYNNEI, per germline. Trimming shortened V by 6 bases and J by 2 bases, and 10 bases separated the two germline ends. CDR3 length equals 14 residues. CDR3 bases: TGTGCCAGCAGAACAGGAGGAAACACCGGGGAGCTGTTTTTT. Its protein product is CASRTGGNTGELFF.

This clonotype was recorded a few times. The V and J genes are TRBV5-1 and TRBJ2-1; 7 bases line up with TRBD2. This CDR3 has 13 amino acids. CDR1 is SGHRS and CDR2 is YFSETQ in the germline V gene. The trim removed 7 bases at V and 7 bases at J, leaving 8 bases unmatched. The CDR3 DNA reads TGCGCCAGCCAAGAGGGAGGGGCTAATGAGCAGTTCTTC. This codes for CASQEGGANEQFF.

This clonotype was detected a few times. The rearrangement links TRBV3-1 to TRBJ2-7; 11 nucleotides align to TRBD2. In germline, CDR1 is LGHDT, CDR2 YNNKEL (reference sequence). This CDR3 spans 16 amino acids. V shed 0 bases, J shed 5 bases, and the junction held 6 bases outside the gene matches. The CDR3 bases are TGTGCCAGCAGCCAAGACCCTCTAGCGGGAGGCCACGAGCAGTACTTC. Translating it yields CASSQDPLAGGHEQYF.

The chain links TRBV7-2 to TRBJ2-4; 7 bases agree with TRBD1. CDR3 length: 15 amino acids. Germline assignment: CDR1 SGHTA and CDR2 FQGNSA. The V and J ends lost 5 bases and 2 bases, in that order; junction bases with no gene match: 6. DNA of the CDR3: TGTGCCAGCAGCCCGCGACAGGGATCCAAAAACATTCAGTACTTC. It translates to CASSPRQGSKNIQYF.

J is TRBJ2-5 and V is TRBV9, with TRBD2 identical over 7 bases. Germline-derived CDR1 and CDR2 are SGDLS and YYNGEE. The CDR3 is 13 residues long. The V and J ends lost 0 bases and 7 bases, in that order; junction bases with no gene match: 3. The CDR3 loop reads CASSVEGGGTQYF. CDR3 bases: TGTGCCAGCAGCGTAGAAGGCGGGGGGACCCAGTACTTC.

This chain joins TRBV20-1 and TRBJ1-5; D may be TRBD1 (5 bases). Germline-derived CDR1 and CDR2 are DFQATT and SNEGSKA (reference sequence). This CDR3 contains 12 residues. V was shortened by 3 bases and J by 6 bases, with 9 bases between the two germline ends. The CDR3 here is CSARGVGQPQHF. The CDR3 DNA reads TGCAGTGCTAGGGGGGTGGGTCAGCCCCAGCATTTT.